The clone carrying this TCR beta chain came up many times. Antigen specificity is unknown. This sample is part of a study of type 1 regulatory T cells. On the study more broadly: This in vitro CD4 product, T-allo10, is enriched for Tr1 cells and alloantigen-specific.

This CDR3 has 15 residues. Germline V gives CDR1 SQVTM, CDR2 ANQGSEA. Trimming took 6 bases from V and 7 from J; bases not matched to a gene: 14. TCRdb itself ran the reads through MiXCR, one entry per CDR3 protein. The table has approximately 43,000 distinct CDR3 sequences, 9.5% to 15% seen once. The gene calls are TRBV29-1 and TRBJ2-1; 8 bases match TRBD2. This receptor was identified in a human donor in good health. Input material: cultured non-Tr1 T cells, either the whole culture or a sorted T cell fraction (not recorded which). CDR3 loop: CSVRGAGGNWNEQFF. The CDR3 nucleotides are TGCAGCGTCCGGGGCGCGGGAGGTAATTGGAATGAGCAGTTCTTC.